This TCR beta chain was captured in a study of T cells in Graves' hyperthyroidism and ophthalmopathy. TCR beta CDR3 regions were amplified from RNA. The primer set for the first-round RT-PCR of the TCR CDR3 was HTBI. TCRdb reanalysed the multiplex PCR reads using MiXCR and keeps one entry per CDR3 protein. There are 380,000 or so distinct CDR3 sequences in the sample; about 20% occur only once, and 3.5% to 4% lies in the top ten. V lost 2 bases and J lost 1; bases outside the gene matches: 1. CDR3 length: 14 amino acids. In making diagnoses, clinical symptoms, serum thyroxine and TRAb, thyroid ultrasound and orbital computed tomography were all used. In this sample, this clonotype turned up many times.

The receptor was derived from a woman between 18 and 29 years old with Graves' hyperthyroidism. V is TRBV12-3 or TRBV12-4 and J is TRBJ1-1, with TRBD1 matching over 7 bases. The sequenced material came from blood. In DNA, the CDR3 is TGTGCCAGCAGTTTAAGGGACAGGAACACTGAAGCTTTCTTT. It codes for CASSLRDRNTEAFF.